The sequence of this T cell receptor beta chain was determined in a study of CXCR3-negative and CXCR3-positive naive CD8 T cells. Germline V CDR1 and CDR2: MGHDK, SYGVNS. This CDR3 spans 13 amino acids. It was by 5' RACE with UMI labels that the TRB cDNA libraries were prepared. TCRdb reanalyzed the 5' RACE reads, giving one entry per CDR3 protein sequence and no DNA. The sample data list some 39,000 distinct CDR3 sequences. This TCR came from a human donor in good health. Some clones in this sample may be carry-over from other donors' samples. Sequenced: naive CXCR3- CD8+ T cells from blood. Subset given: CD45RO-CCR7+CD27+CD95- naive CD8+ T cells lacking CXCR3 (TNR3-). The gene calls are TRBV25-1 and TRBJ1-1; TCRdb returns TRBD1, unconfirmable since there is no DNA. The CDR3 is CASTGAEGTEAFF.